This TCR beta chain comes out of a study of T cell responses to AZD1222 COVID-19 vaccine. Germline V lookup: CDR1 MGHRA, CDR2 YSYEKL. After removal of 1 base from V and 0 bases from J, the junction contained 14 bases not matched to a gene. The CDR3 runs 20 residues. Of note for this clone: Its antigen is undetermined.

Clones were read by immunoSEQ multiplex PCR, and TCRdb kept only the in-frame ones, dropping some. The sample holds some 120,000 clones, around 93% seen once. Overall study findings and caveats: There were mostly white British donors and more females than males, and clonal diversity was possibly underestimated. Sampling captured repertoires only after the peak T cell response. Spike was spanned by vaccine-associated CD4 TCRs, which were dominant at 160-218 and 743-854.

Specimen: peripheral blood, collected on day 0 of AZD1222 vaccination. The TCR originated in an adult in good health. This chain links TRBV4-1 with TRBJ2-5; 10 nucleotides match TRBD2. The CDR3 sequence: CASSQVLSTSGTTYQETQYF. The CDR3 region has the DNA TGCGCCAGCAGCCAAGTTTTAAGCACTAGCGGGACGACATACCAAGAGACCCAGTACTTC.